This T cell receptor (beta chain) was obtained from a study of cytomegalovirus exposure and HLA in healthy donors. Study observations and caveats: In a later analysis, donors in an Asian-associated ancestry cluster reportedly had fewer N-insertions in productive TCRs than the cohort mean. It was reported that TCR beta sequences correctly inferred the HLA-A and HLA-B alleles for most subjects.

On this clone: As yet, its antigen is unknown.

Trimming shortened V by 2 bases and J by 8 bases, and 4 bases separated the two germline ends. The length of the CDR3 is 11 residues. Germline V gene lookup returns CDR1 MNHNS and CDR2 SASEGT. Both 60 Vbeta primers and 13 Jbeta primers went into the PCR. Libraries were prepared by immunoSEQ multiplex PCR; TCRdb keeps only in-frame clonotypes and omits some of them. The sample holds under 200,000 clones, roughly 70% seen once. Sequencing input: PBMCs. This chain joins TRBV6-1 and TRBJ2-1, with D uncertain. This receptor was obtained from a girl under 18 in good health and CMV-seronegative. CDR3 DNA: TGTGCCAGCAGTGAATATGATGAGCAGTTCTTC. Translation gives CASSEYDEQFF.